This is a list of T cell receptor beta chains from one sample in a study of T cell responses to AZD1222 COVID-19 vaccine. Only in-frame clones appear in the TCRdb table, and some are missing; sequencing was by immunoSEQ multiplex PCR. The sample holds about 120,000 clones, around 89% seen once. Sequences were derived from peripheral blood, sampled 28 days after the second AZD1222 dose. The receptors were gathered from an adult who received the AZD1222 COVID-19 vaccine. Both conserved end residues are part of each CDR3. D genes are given only for firm matches. Not all rows give a size; the values are once, few, many and, for expanded clones, a class.

NA	TRBV21-1	NA	TRBJ2-7	TGTGCCAGCAGCAAAGGAATCAGCGAGCAGTACTTC	CASSKGISEQYF
NA	TRBV7-2	NA	TRBJ2-7	TGTGCCAGCAGCCCGACGAACACGGGACGGGGACGCGAGCAGTACTTC	CASSPTNTGRGREQYF
NA	TRBV27	NA	TRBJ2-1	TGTGCCAGCAGTTTATCAGACCACTACAATGAGCAGTTCTTC	CASSLSDHYNEQFF
TRBD1	TRBV4-3	once	TRBJ1-6	TGCGCCAGCAGCCAAGGGTACAGGGGGCATTCACCCCTCCACTTT	CASSQGYRGHSPLHF
TRBD2	TRBV5-3	NA	TRBJ2-7	TGTGCCAGAAGCTTGGCGGCTAGCGGGGGACACGAGCAGTACTTC	CARSLAASGGHEQYF
NA	TRBV12-1	NA	TRBJ2-4	TGTGCCAGCAGCTTTGAAGGCAGGGGGAGTGAAAACATTCAGTACTTC	CASSFEGRGSENIQYF
NA	TRBV14	NA	TRBJ2-1	TGTGCCAGCAGCCATAAAGGGGTCATAGCGAGCTCCTACAATGAGCAGTTCTTC	CASSHKGVIASSYNEQFF
NA	TRBV7-9	once	TRBJ2-7	TGTGCCAGCAGCTTAGCGGGCCCCGGCGGATACGAGCAGTACTTC	CASSLAGPGGYEQYF
TRBD2	TRBV20-1	NA	TRBJ2-5	TGCAGTGCTAGTGACGGGGGGGCAAGCGAGACCCAGTACTTC	CSASDGGASETQYF
NA	TRBV27	NA	TRBJ1-2	TGTGCCAGCAGCGACAGGTATAACTATGGCTACACCTTC	CASSDRYNYGYTF
TRBD1	TRBV5-1	NA	TRBJ2-1	TGCGCCAGCAGCTTCAACAGGGGCCCTTACAATGAGCAGTTCTTC	CASSFNRGPYNEQFF
NA	TRBV6-2/TRBV6-3	NA	TRBJ2-1	TGTGCCAGCAGTACTCGGGGGAGATCGGTAGATGAGCAGTTCTTC	CASSTRGRSVDEQFF
NA	TRBV24-1	once	TRBJ1-2	TGTGCCACCAGTGATGTTTCAGACAACTATGGCTACACCTTC	CATSDVSDNYGYTF
NA	TRBV10-3	NA	TRBJ1-4	TGTGCCATCAGTGAGTCGGGGCTGACTAATGAAAAACTGTTTTTT	CAISESGLTNEKLFF
NA	TRBV7-9	NA	TRBJ1-3	TGTGCCAGCAGCTTAGCACAAACAAACAGGGGAAACACCATATATTTT	CASSLAQTNRGNTIYF
NA	TRBV11-2	NA	TRBJ1-1	TGTGCCAGCAGCCCCGACTGGAACACTGAAGCTTTCTTT	CASSPDWNTEAFF
NA	TRBV3-1/TRBV3-2	NA	TRBJ2-5	TGTGCCAGCAGCCCCTTGGGGGGAGGTAGCGCGGAGACCCAGTACTTC	CASSPLGGGSAETQYF
NA	TRBV1	NA	TRBJ2-5	TGCACCAGCAGCCAAACCCTGACAGAACAAGAGACCCAGTACTTC	CTSSQTLTEQETQYF
NA	TRBV18	NA	TRBJ1-1	TGTGCCAGCTCACTCGGGGTGACATCTGAAGCTTTCTTT	CASSLGVTSEAFF
NA	TRBV13	NA	TRBJ2-1	TGTGCCAACAGCTCAAGGACAGAGTACAATGAGCAGTTCTTC	CANSSRTEYNEQFF
TRBD2	TRBV4-1	NA	TRBJ2-3	TGCGCCAGCAGCCTCCGACTAGCGGGAGTGCATACGCAGTATTTT	CASSLRLAGVHTQYF
NA	TRBV11-3	NA	TRBJ2-1	TGTGCCAGCAGCCCGGAGGCTCGGGGCCTACCTTCCTACAATGAGCAGTTCTTC	CASSPEARGLPSYNEQFF
TRBD1	TRBV5-1	NA	TRBJ1-2	TGCGCCAGCAGCTCGGGACAGACCTATGGCTACACCTTC	CASSSGQTYGYTF
TRBD1	TRBV30	NA	TRBJ2-5	TGTGCCTGGGCGGGGACAGGGATAGAGACCCAGTACTTC	CAWAGTGIETQYF
NA	TRBV6-2/TRBV6-3	NA	TRBJ2-5	TGTGCCAGCAGTTACGGAGAGACCCAGTACTTC	CASSYGETQYF
TRBD2	TRBV7-2	NA	TRBJ2-3	TGTGCCAGCTCAGCGGGAGTCCCAGATACGCAGTATTTT	CASSAGVPDTQYF
NA	TRBV7-9	NA	TRBJ1-1	TGTGCCAGCAGCTTACAGCAAAACACTGAAGCTTTCTTT	CASSLQQNTEAFF
NA	TRBV7-3	NA	TRBJ1-2	TGTGCCAGCAGCTTAAGGGGGCGAGGGTACACCTTC	CASSLRGRGYTF
NA	TRBV9	NA	TRBJ2-2	TGTGCCAGCAGCGCGCCGGCGGGTTTCACCGGGGAGCTGTTTTTT	CASSAPAGFTGELFF
TRBD2	TRBV15	NA	TRBJ2-3	TGTGCCACCAGCCGACTAGCAGCAGATACGCAGTATTTT	CATSRLAADTQYF
NA	TRBV3-1/TRBV3-2	NA	TRBJ1-2	TGTGCCAGCAGCCAAGATTTGTCCTACTATGGCTACACCTTC	CASSQDLSYYGYTF
TRBD2	TRBV7-2	NA	TRBJ2-4	TGTGCCAGCAGCCAGCCTCCGACTAGCGGACCCAAAAACATTCAGTACTTC	CASSQPPTSGPKNIQYF
NA	TRBV10-1	NA	TRBJ1-6	TGCGCCAGCAGCCCTAACCGAGAATCACCCCTCCACTTT	CASSPNRESPLHF
NA	TRBV5-1	NA	TRBJ2-2	TGCGCCAGCAGCTTGAGTATGGGGGGCACCGGGGAGCTGTTTTTT	CASSLSMGGTGELFF
NA	TRBV28	NA	TRBJ1-1	TGTGCCAGCAGTTCTCAAGGCCGAGGCCCCAGGAACACTGAAGCTTTCTTT	CASSSQGRGPRNTEAFF
TRBD1	TRBV7-9	NA	TRBJ1-6	TGTGCCAGCAGCTTAGGACAGGGGCAGTATAATTCACCCCTCCACTTT	CASSLGQGQYNSPLHF
TRBD1	TRBV3-1/TRBV3-2	NA	TRBJ1-6	TGTGCCAGCAGCCGAGGGACGACAGGGAACAATTCACCCCTCCACTTT	CASSRGTTGNNSPLHF
NA	TRBV29-1	NA	TRBJ2-7	TGCAGCGTTGAGGTGAACTACGAGCAGTACTTC	CSVEVNYEQYF
NA	TRBV27	NA	TRBJ2-6	TGTGCCAGCAGCACCTCAGGGGCTGCTGGGGCCAACGTCCTGACTTTC	CASSTSGAAGANVLTF
TRBD2	TRBV18	NA	TRBJ2-3	TGTGCCAGCTCACCATCAGCGGGAGGTACAGATACGCAGTATTTT	CASSPSAGGTDTQYF
NA	TRBV23-1	NA	TRBJ2-5	TGCGCCAGCAGTCTACGGGACTCCCAAGAGACCCAGTACTTC	CASSLRDSQETQYF
NA	TRBV9	NA	TRBJ2-3	TGTGCCAGCAGCGGGGGAGACAGCGTTCAGTATTGGAGAACGCAGTATTTT	CASSGGDSVQYWRTQYF
TRBD2	TRBV12-3/TRBV12-4	NA	TRBJ2-3	TGTGCCGGGGGGATAGCGGGTACAGATACGCAGTATTTT	CAGGIAGTDTQYF
TRBD1	TRBV5-1	NA	TRBJ1-3	TGCGCCAGCAGCTCCGGACAGGCTTCTGGAAACACCATATATTTT	CASSSGQASGNTIYF
NA	TRBV5-4	NA	TRBJ2-1	TGTGCCAGCAGCGAGACAGTCAGCTCCTACAATGAGCAGTTCTTC	CASSETVSSYNEQFF
NA	TRBV5-1	NA	TRBJ2-6	TGCGCCAGCAGCTTGGACAGGGCCTCTGGGGCCAACGTCCTGACTTTC	CASSLDRASGANVLTF
NA	TRBV24-1	NA	TRBJ2-7	TGTGCCACCAGTGAGAGGACATCCGTCACCCGGTACTTC	CATSERTSVTRYF
NA	TRBV6-5	NA	TRBJ1-4	TGTGCCTCCTCTTTGGGGGAGGCTAATGAAAAACTGTTTTTT	CASSLGEANEKLFF
TRBD2	TRBV11-3	NA	TRBJ2-7	TGTGCCAGCAGCGGAAGCGGGAGGATGAAACTCTACGAGCAGTACTTC	CASSGSGRMKLYEQYF
TRBD2	TRBV23-1	NA	TRBJ2-2	TGCGCCAGCAGTCCCCGCGCGGGGCGGGGGGCCCCAACCGGGGAGCTGTTTTTT	CASSPRAGRGAPTGELFF
NA	TRBV28	NA	TRBJ2-7	TGTGCCAGCAGTTTTAGGGGCTACGAGCAGTACTTC	CASSFRGYEQYF
TRBD1	TRBV2	few	TRBJ1-6	TGTGCCAGCAGGGAGTTTGAGGGGGCTTGGTCACCCCTCCACTTT	CASREFEGAWSPLHF
TRBD1	TRBV11-2	NA	TRBJ2-1	TGTGCCAGCAGTTCAACCGGGACAGGGGTTGTCAATGAGCAGTTCTTC	CASSSTGTGVVNEQFF
NA	TRBV5-5	NA	TRBJ2-5	TGTGCCAGCAGCTTCGGCGGAGTGGTGGGTGAGACCCAGTACTTC	CASSFGGVVGETQYF